Listed below are T cell receptor beta chains from one sample, sequenced in a study of T cells in Graves' hyperthyroidism and ophthalmopathy. Each CDR3 protein is one row after TCRdb ran MiXCR on the multiplex PCR reads. The sample records fewer than 500,000 distinct CDR3 sequences, less than 15% being singletons. Sequencing was performed on blood. These receptors were obtained from a man younger than 45 with Graves' hyperthyroidism that later progressed to Graves' ophthalmopathy. Each CDR3 is given with its conserved first and last residue. The D gene is left open where the match is weak. Expanded clones are given a class, and other clones once, few, many or no size at all.

CDR3nt	CDR3aa	v_gene	j_gene	len	d_gene	abundance
TGCAGCGTCGAGGGACAGGGTAGCGAAAAACTGTTTTTT	CSVEGQGSEKLFF	TRBV29-1	TRBJ1-4	13	TRBD1	NA
TGTGCCAGCAGCTTTGAGCGGGGGCTATACAATGAGCAGTTCTTC	CASSFERGLYNEQFF	TRBV11-2	TRBJ2-1	15	TRBD2	many
TGTGCCAGCTCAGAGGACCGGGGGGAAGCTTTCTTT	CASSEDRGEAFF	TRBV18	TRBJ1-1	12	NA	many
TGTGCCAGCAGTATTCGGGTTACTGGAAACACCATATATTTT	CASSIRVTGNTIYF	TRBV2	TRBJ1-3	14	NA	many
TGTGCCAGCAGTGCCTACGAGCAGTACTTC	CASSAYEQYF	TRBV2	TRBJ2-7	10	NA	many
TGTGCCAGCAGTCTGGGATCTAACTATGACTACACCTTC	CASSLGSNYDYTF	TRBV2	TRBJ1-2	13	NA	many
TGTGCCAGCTCCCCCGGGGGGCCTTCCTACGAGCAGTACTTC	CASSPGGPSYEQYF	TRBV7-3	TRBJ2-7	14	NA	many
TGTGCCAGCAGCTTCTACAGGACGAACACTGAAGCTTTCTTT	CASSFYRTNTEAFF	TRBV7-2	TRBJ1-1	14	NA	many
TGTGCCAGCAGCCACGGGGTGGGGACAGATACGCAGTATTTT	CASSHGVGTDTQYF	TRBV7-8	TRBJ2-3	14	NA	few
TGCAGTGCTAGAGATCGAACTAGCGGGGGGGCCGCAATATTCAATGAGCAGTTCTTC	CSARDRTSGGAAIFNEQFF	TRBV20-1	TRBJ2-1	19	TRBD2	few
TGTGCCAGCAGCCCGGAAGTGACAGGGGGTGAAGCTTTCTTT	CASSPEVTGGEAFF	TRBV9	TRBJ1-1	14	TRBD1	many
TGTGCCAGCAGACCTCTAGGACTGACTAATGAAAAACTGTTTTTT	CASRPLGLTNEKLFF	TRBV2	TRBJ1-4	15	NA	many
TGCGCCAGCAGCTTAGTACAGGGTCCCCACACTGAAGCTTTCTTT	CASSLVQGPHTEAFF	TRBV5-1	TRBJ1-1	15	NA	few
TGTGCCAGCAGTTTCCCGGGGACGCCGGAGACCCAGTACTTC	CASSFPGTPETQYF	TRBV28	TRBJ2-5	14	NA	few
TGTGCCAGCAGCTTAGGTGGTGGGGGCCCAAGCAATCAGCCCCAGCATTTT	CASSLGGGGPSNQPQHF	TRBV7-9	TRBJ1-5	17	NA	NA
TGTGCCAGCAGTTTATGGGGACAGGGGGAAGGTGAGCAGTTCTTC	CASSLWGQGEGEQFF	TRBV28	TRBJ2-1	15	TRBD1	many
TGTGCCATCGGCGGGCTCTCAGATACGCAGTATTTT	CAIGGLSDTQYF	TRBV10-3	TRBJ2-3	12	NA	NA
TGTGCCAGCGGTAGGACAGGGTCTGGTGAAAAACTGTTTTTT	CASGRTGSGEKLFF	TRBV25-1	TRBJ1-4	14	TRBD1	few
TGCAGTGCTAGTGGTGGGACAGGGGGGCCTATTAGCAATCAGCCCCAGCATTTT	CSASGGTGGPISNQPQHF	TRBV20-1	TRBJ1-5	18	TRBD1	many
TGCAGTGCTAGAGATCTTTGGACAGGTGACTATAATTCACCCCTCCACTTT	CSARDLWTGDYNSPLHF	TRBV20-1	TRBJ1-6	17	TRBD1	few
TGTGCCAGCAGCTACCCGGGACACAAATACGAGCAGTACTTC	CASSYPGHKYEQYF	TRBV11-3	TRBJ2-7	14	NA	few
TGCAGTGCTAGGACTAGCGGGCACACTGAGCAGTTCTTC	CSARTSGHTEQFF	TRBV20-1	TRBJ2-1	13	TRBD2	many
TGTGCCAGCTCACCAGAAAATCGAGGCGGCAGGAATGGCTACACCTTC	CASSPENRGGRNGYTF	TRBV18	TRBJ1-2	16	NA	NA
TGCAGTGCTCCCGGGACTAGCGGGGGGAAGAGCTCCTACGAGCAGTACTTC	CSAPGTSGGKSSYEQYF	TRBV20-1	TRBJ2-7	17	TRBD2	many
TGTGCCAGCAGTGTCGAAGGCCTAGATACGCAGTATTTT	CASSVEGLDTQYF	TRBV2	TRBJ2-3	13	NA	few
TGTGCCAGCAGCTTCGCTCGGGATGCCGAGCAGTACTTC	CASSFARDAEQYF	TRBV11-3	TRBJ2-7	13	NA	many
TGCGCCAGCAGCCAAGTAGGGGGGGCGCAAGAGACCCAGTACTTC	CASSQVGGAQETQYF	TRBV4-1	TRBJ2-5	15	NA	NA
TGTGCCAGCAGCTCATGGTCGGGACCCGGGGAGCTGTTTTTT	CASSSWSGPGELFF	TRBV11-3	TRBJ2-2	14	NA	many
TGTGCCAGCACCAAAAAGGCAGGGGAAGAGACCCAGTACTTC	CASTKKAGEETQYF	TRBV11-2	TRBJ2-5	14	NA	few
TGTGCCAGTAAGCTCAGTAACAGTGACGCCTACGAGCAGTACTTC	CASKLSNSDAYEQYF	TRBV19	TRBJ2-7	15	NA	NA
TGCGCCAGCACCCCCCCGGGTAGGGAAAAAACTGAAGCTTTCTTT	CASTPPGREKTEAFF	TRBV10-2	TRBJ1-1	15	NA	NA
TGTGCCAGCAGCTTAGGGGGGCCAACTAATGAAAAACTGTTTTTT	CASSLGGPTNEKLFF	TRBV7-9	TRBJ1-4	15	NA	NA
TGTGCCTGGCGGCATTTGAACACTGAAGCTTTCTTT	CAWRHLNTEAFF	TRBV30	TRBJ1-1	12	NA	many
TGCGCCAGCAGCTTGGGTTGGGGGAACACTGAAGCTTTCTTT	CASSLGWGNTEAFF	TRBV5-1	TRBJ1-1	14	NA	many
TGCAGTGCTAGTGTTCTTCCGAACACTGAAGCTTTCTTT	CSASVLPNTEAFF	TRBV20-1	TRBJ1-1	13	NA	NA
TGTGCCAGCACTCGGACAGGGGGCGACGCTGAAGCTTTCTTT	CASTRTGGDAEAFF	TRBV2	TRBJ1-1	14	TRBD1	many
TGTGCCAGCAGTGCCACAGGGGATTGGCTTGGTGGCTACACCTTC	CASSATGDWLGGYTF	TRBV2	TRBJ1-2	15	TRBD1	many
TGTGCCAGCAGCCAAGGAGAGGGGTTGATGGAGACCCAGTACTTC	CASSQGEGLMETQYF	TRBV3-1	TRBJ2-5	15	NA	many
TGTGCCAGCAGACCCCGACAGGGGGCCTACGAGCAGTACTTC	CASRPRQGAYEQYF	TRBV6-1	TRBJ2-7	14	TRBD1	many
TGTGCCAGCAGCCGGCAGGGGAGGATGAAGACCCAGTACTTC	CASSRQGRMKTQYF	TRBV7-9	TRBJ2-5	14	NA	many
TGCAGTGCCGGAACTAGCGGGGGATCTGGCTACACCTTC	CSAGTSGGSGYTF	TRBV20-1	TRBJ1-2	13	NA	NA
TGCAGCGTTGTCGGGACAGTCTTCTCTGGCTACACCTTC	CSVVGTVFSGYTF	TRBV29-1	TRBJ1-2	13	TRBD1	once
TGTGCCAGCAGTTACAGGGAAGGGGGCTCCTATAATTCACCCCTCCACTTT	CASSYREGGSYNSPLHF	TRBV6-6	TRBJ1-6	17	NA	NA
TGTGCCAGCAGTGAAGCGAAGGGGAGCCAAGAGACCCAGTACTTC	CASSEAKGSQETQYF	TRBV6-1	TRBJ2-5	15	NA	many
TGTGCCAGCAGCGTGGGTAGCGGGGGGCCACCAGACGAGCAGTACTTC	CASSVGSGGPPDEQYF	TRBV9	TRBJ2-7	16	TRBD2	many
TGTGCCAGCAGCTTTAACTATGGCGATTACGAGCAGTACTTC	CASSFNYGDYEQYF	TRBV7-2	TRBJ2-7	14	NA	few
TGTGCCAGCAGCTTAGAAGGGGGGCGCGTTGGCTACACCTTC	CASSLEGGRVGYTF	TRBV7-8	TRBJ1-2	14	NA	many
TGTGCCAGCAGCTTAGCCGGCCAGGGGAGGACTGAAGCTTTCTTT	CASSLAGQGRTEAFF	TRBV7-6	TRBJ1-1	15	NA	NA
TGTGCCAGCAGCTTCGATCGAGAGATTGGACGTGGTGAAAAACTGTTTTTT	CASSFDREIGRGEKLFF	TRBV7-9	TRBJ1-4	17	NA	NA
TGTGCCAGCAGTGACAGGACAGCCGCCCAAGAGACCCAGTACTTC	CASSDRTAAQETQYF	TRBV6-1	TRBJ2-5	15	NA	many
TGTGCCAGCAGTTTCGAGACGGTATGGAATGGCTACACCTTC	CASSFETVWNGYTF	TRBV28	TRBJ1-2	14	NA	NA
TGTGCCAGCAGTTTTTTTCGGGGAGCCAATTCACCCCTCCACTTT	CASSFFRGANSPLHF	TRBV27	TRBJ1-6	15	NA	many